Listed below are T cell receptor beta chains from one sample, sequenced in a study of blood T cell repertoires in COVID-19. The table came from immunoSEQ multiplex PCR; TCRdb's copy has only in-frame clones and leaves some out. Here the sample spans about 290,000 clones, around four fifths being singletons. Sequencing input: peripheral blood. The receptors here all came from a woman between 50 and 59 years old with active or convalescent COVID-19. CDR3s include the opening cysteine and the closing phenylalanine or tryptophan. The order of the fields is D gene, V gene, clone size, J gene, CDR3 protein, CDR3 DNA. A D gene is named only where the DNA matches it firmly. Expanded clones get a size class; other rows say once, few or many, or leave the size out.

>.|TRBV4-1|once|TRBJ2-1
CASSRGGLSSYNEQFF
TGCGCCAGCAGCCGAGGAGGGTTGAGCTCCTACAATGAGCAGTTCTTC
>TRBD2|TRBV7-2|.|TRBJ2-7
CASSLLAGGPYEQYF
TGTGCCAGCAGCTTACTAGCGGGAGGGCCGTACGAGCAGTACTTC
>TRBD1|TRBV5-6|.|TRBJ2-5
CASRYRGAETQYF
TGTGCCAGCAGGTACAGGGGTGCGGAGACCCAGTACTTC
>TRBD1|TRBV29-1|once|TRBJ1-1
CSVQTGVSAEAFF
TGCAGCGTTCAGACAGGGGTAAGCGCTGAAGCTTTCTTT
>TRBD2|TRBV5-4|.|TRBJ2-1
CASRPSLAGLLNEQFF
TGTGCCAGCAGACCCAGCCTAGCGGGACTTCTCAATGAGCAGTTCTTC
>TRBD2|TRBV28|.|TRBJ2-3
CASTGLAPSTDTQYF
TGTGCCAGCACCGGACTAGCGCCTAGCACAGATACGCAGTATTTT
>.|TRBV7-9|.|TRBJ2-3
CASSFDGGYTDTQYF
TGTGCCAGCAGCTTTGATGGCGGATATACAGATACGCAGTATTTT
>.|TRBV6-5|.|TRBJ1-4
CASSSAGGPGEKLFF
TGTGCCAGCAGTTCCGCCGGGGGGCCGGGGGAAAAACTGTTTTTT
>.|TRBV28|.|TRBJ1-2
CASSPTGINLYGYTF
TGTGCCAGCAGTCCAACGGGGATCAACCTTTATGGCTACACCTTC
>TRBD1|TRBV5-1|.|TRBJ1-2
CATHPGQGTGYTF
TGCGCCACCCACCCGGGACAGGGGACTGGCTACACCTTC
>TRBD1|TRBV7-8|once|TRBJ1-3
CACGQGASGNTIYF
TGTGCCTGTGGACAGGGGGCATCTGGAAACACCATATATTTT
>.|TRBV7-9|.|TRBJ1-2
CASSSHVGQNYGYTF
TGTGCCAGCAGCTCCCATGTTGGGCAGAACTATGGCTACACCTTC
>TRBD2|TRBV9|many|TRBJ2-2
CASTLEDGRANTGELFF
TGTGCCAGCACCCTAGAGGACGGGAGGGCGAACACCGGGGAGCTGTTTTTT
>.|TRBV6-5|.|TRBJ2-2
CASSLQGYGELFF
TGTGCCAGCAGCTTACAGGGTTATGGGGAGCTGTTTTTT
>TRBD2|TRBV7-2|.|TRBJ2-7
CASSFGTSGRSYEQYF
TGTGCCAGCAGCTTTGGGACTAGCGGGAGGTCCTACGAGCAGTACTTC
>TRBD1|TRBV6-1|.|TRBJ1-2
CASSDLGQVVAGYGYTF
TGTGCCAGCAGTGATCTCGGACAGGTGGTAGCAGGCTATGGCTACACCTTC
>TRBD2|TRBV7-2|.|TRBJ2-5
CASSIQGLAGVGETQYF
TGTGCCAGCAGCATCCAGGGACTAGCGGGAGTGGGAGAGACCCAGTACTTC
>.|TRBV29-1|few|TRBJ1-2
CSVRDERNYGYTF
TGCAGCGTGCGGGACGAACGCAACTATGGCTACACCTTC
>.|TRBV2|.|TRBJ1-1
CASSVQMNTEAFF
TGTGCCAGCAGTGTTCAGATGAACACTGAAGCTTTCTTT
>.|TRBV24-1|.|TRBJ2-5
CATSAGETQYF
TGTGCCACCAGTGCGGGGGAGACCCAGTACTTC
>.|TRBV24-1|.|TRBJ1-5
CATSDIYSNQPQHF
TGTGCCACCAGTGATATATATAGCAATCAGCCCCAGCATTTT
>TRBD2|TRBV19|.|TRBJ2-3
CASSSGTSGRVDTQYF
TGTGCCAGTAGTAGCGGGACTAGCGGACGGGTAGATACGCAGTATTTT
>.|TRBV25-1|.|TRBJ2-1
CASSVTGNNEQFF
TGTGCCAGCAGTGTCACAGGTAACAATGAGCAGTTCTTC
>.|TRBV14|.|TRBJ1-1
CASSREGGAGAFF
TGTGCCAGCAGCCGCGAGGGAGGCGCGGGAGCTTTCTTT
>TRBD2|TRBV4-1|.|TRBJ2-1
CASSQRLARSYNEQFF
TGCGCCAGCAGCCAAAGACTAGCGAGATCCTACAATGAGCAGTTCTTC
>.|TRBV5-8|.|TRBJ1-5
CASSAQVGQPQHF
TGTGCCAGCAGCGCACAGGTGGGTCAGCCCCAGCATTTT
>.|TRBV3-1/TRBV3-2|.|TRBJ2-3
CASSHRPGISTDTQYF
TGTGCCAGCAGCCACCGACCCGGGATCAGCACAGATACGCAGTATTTT
>TRBD1|TRBV7-9|.|TRBJ1-2
CASRVQGNNYGYTF
TGTGCCAGCAGAGTACAGGGGAATAACTATGGCTACACCTTC
>TRBD2|TRBV19|.|TRBJ2-2
CASSIALAANTGELFF
TGTGCCAGTAGTATAGCACTAGCGGCGAACACCGGGGAGCTGTTTTTT
>.|TRBV27|.|TRBJ1-2
CASSYTRSQGYGYTF
TGTGCCAGCAGTTACACCAGATCACAGGGATATGGCTACACCTTC
>.|TRBV6-5|.|TRBJ2-1
CASSYLRNVGDNEQFF
TGTGCCAGCAGTTACTTGAGGAACGTCGGGGACAATGAGCAGTTCTTC
>.|TRBV6-1|.|TRBJ1-1
CASSDGWGEAFF
TGTGCCAGCAGTGATGGGTGGGGAGAGGCTTTCTTT
>.|TRBV20-1|.|TRBJ1-1
CSARWCGFF
TGCAGTGCTAGATGGTGCGGTTTCTTT
>.|TRBV29-1|.|TRBJ1-1
CSVAGVLLSEAFF
TGCAGCGTTGCGGGAGTACTACTCTCTGAAGCTTTCTTT
>.|TRBV19|.|TRBJ1-2
CASSYLDGLYGYTF
TGTGCCAGTAGTTATCTGGACGGACTTTATGGCTACACCTTC
>TRBD1|TRBV28|.|TRBJ2-3
CASSSPTGPSTDTQYF
TGTGCCAGCAGTTCTCCGACAGGGCCCTCCACAGATACGCAGTATTTT
>.|TRBV20-1|.|TRBJ2-5
CSAGLQETQYF
TGCAGTGCAGGACTACAAGAGACCCAGTACTTC
>TRBD1|TRBV6-4|.|TRBJ1-1
CASKRDRGDTEAFF
TGTGCCAGCAAGAGGGACAGGGGGGACACTGAAGCTTTCTTT
>TRBD2|TRBV6-5|.|TRBJ2-2
CLLAGGPGELFF
TGCCTGCTAGCGGGAGGGCCCGGGGAGCTGTTTTTT
>.|TRBV9|.|TRBJ1-2
CASSPGQASNYGYTF
TGTGCCAGCAGCCCTGGCCAGGCCTCTAACTATGGCTACACCTTC
>.|TRBV19|.|TRBJ1-4
CASSIGGMQAEKLFF
TGTGCCAGTAGTATAGGGGGCATGCAGGCGGAAAAACTGTTTTTT
>TRBD1|TRBV28|.|TRBJ1-1
CASSMTGTRMNTEAFF
TGTGCCAGCAGTATGACAGGGACCCGAATGAACACTGAAGCTTTCTTT